The clone carrying this T cell receptor (beta chain) showed up many times. An end of the junction differs from the germline gene, which may be a read error. This sample was taken from a study of Graves' ophthalmopathy and Graves' hyperthyroidism. Whole-study context: Peripheral blood sampling occurred at initial diagnosis, before any treatment.

As the template, RNA transcripts were used to amplify TCR beta CDR3 regions. RT-PCR with HTBI primers came first, then second-round multiplex PCR. TCRdb used MiXCR to reprocess the multiplex PCR reads, holding one entry per CDR3 protein. The data hold some 380,000 distinct CDR3 sequences, with approximately 15% observed a single time. CDR1 is MNHEY and CDR2 is SMNVEV in the germline V gene (reference sequence). This CDR3 is 15 amino acids long. The chain employs TRBV27 and TRBJ2-7; D is possibly TRBD2 (6 bases). The sequence derives from a woman aged 18-29 years with stable Graves' hyperthyroidism. The sequencing input was peripheral blood. The CDR3 loop is CASSISGLSSYEQYF. In DNA, the CDR3 is TGTGCCAGCAGTATATCGGGACTGTCATCCTACGAGCAGTACTTC.